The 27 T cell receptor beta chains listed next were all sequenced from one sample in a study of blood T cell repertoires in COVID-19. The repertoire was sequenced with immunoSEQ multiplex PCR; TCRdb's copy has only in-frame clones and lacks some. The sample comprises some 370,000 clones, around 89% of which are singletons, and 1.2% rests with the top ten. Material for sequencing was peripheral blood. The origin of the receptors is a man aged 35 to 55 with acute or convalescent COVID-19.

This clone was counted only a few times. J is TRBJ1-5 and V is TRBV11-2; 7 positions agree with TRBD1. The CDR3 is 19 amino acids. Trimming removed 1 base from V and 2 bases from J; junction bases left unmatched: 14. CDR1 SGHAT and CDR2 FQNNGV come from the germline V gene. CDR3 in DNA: TGTGCCAGCAGCTTAGCGACAGCCCCGGGACAGAGACGCAATCAGCCCCAGCATTTT. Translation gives CASSLATAPGQRRNQPQHF.

The CDR3 DNA reads TGCGCCAGCAGCTTATCGACAGGGGGCGGAGAGACCCAGTACTTC. The encoded protein is CASSLSTGGGETQYF. J is TRBJ2-5 and V is TRBV5-1, with TRBD1 identical over 10 bases. The germline V gene has CDR1 SGHRS and CDR2 YFSETQ. V was clipped by 2 bases and J by 4 bases; unmatched bases: 5. The CDR3 loop spans 15 amino acids.

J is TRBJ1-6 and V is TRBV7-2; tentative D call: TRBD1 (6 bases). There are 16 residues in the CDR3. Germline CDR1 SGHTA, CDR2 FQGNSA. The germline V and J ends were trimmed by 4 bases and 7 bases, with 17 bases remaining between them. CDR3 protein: CASSSNRELWNSPLHF. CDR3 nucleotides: TGTGCCAGCAGCTCAAACAGGGAACTATGGAATTCACCCCTCCACTTT.

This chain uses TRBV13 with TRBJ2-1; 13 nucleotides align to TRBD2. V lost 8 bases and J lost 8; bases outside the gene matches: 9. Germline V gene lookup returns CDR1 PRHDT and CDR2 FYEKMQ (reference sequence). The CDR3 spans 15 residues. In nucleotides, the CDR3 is TGTGCCAGCGGACTAACTAGCGGGGGGGCCTATGAGCAGTTCTTC. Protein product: CASGLTSGGAYEQFF.

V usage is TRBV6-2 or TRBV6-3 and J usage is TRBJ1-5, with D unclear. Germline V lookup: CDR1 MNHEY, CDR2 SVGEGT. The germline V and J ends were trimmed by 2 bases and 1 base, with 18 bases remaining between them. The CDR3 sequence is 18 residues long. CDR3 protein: CASSYGRGMGTSNQPQHF. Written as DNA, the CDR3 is TGTGCCAGCAGTTACGGGCGGGGTATGGGCACAAGCAATCAGCCCCAGCATTTT.

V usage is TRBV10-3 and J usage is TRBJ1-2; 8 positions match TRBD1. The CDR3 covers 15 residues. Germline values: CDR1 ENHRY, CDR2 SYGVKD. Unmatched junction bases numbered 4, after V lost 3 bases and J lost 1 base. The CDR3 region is CAISENRGVNYGYTF. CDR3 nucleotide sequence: TGTGCCATCAGTGAAAACAGGGGGGTTAACTATGGCTACACCTTC.

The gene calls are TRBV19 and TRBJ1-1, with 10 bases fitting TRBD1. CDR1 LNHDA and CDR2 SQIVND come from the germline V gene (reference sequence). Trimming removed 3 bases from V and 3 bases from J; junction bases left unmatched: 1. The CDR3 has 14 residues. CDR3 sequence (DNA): TGTGCCAGTAGTATCGGGACAGGGGACACTGAAGCTTTCTTT. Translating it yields CASSIGTGDTEAFF. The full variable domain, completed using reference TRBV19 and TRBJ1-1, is DGGITQSPKYLFRKEGQNVTLSCEQNLNHDAMYWYRQDPGQGLRLIYYSQIVNDFQKGDIAEGYSVSREKKESFPLTVTSAQKNPTAFYLCASSIGTGDTEAFFGQGTRLTVV.

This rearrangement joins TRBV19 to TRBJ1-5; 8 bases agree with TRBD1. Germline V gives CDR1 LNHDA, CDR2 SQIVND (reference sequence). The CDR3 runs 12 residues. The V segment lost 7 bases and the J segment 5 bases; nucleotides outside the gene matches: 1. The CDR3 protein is CASTGGDQPQHF. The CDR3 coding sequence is TGTGCCAGTACAGGGGGCGATCAGCCCCAGCATTTT.

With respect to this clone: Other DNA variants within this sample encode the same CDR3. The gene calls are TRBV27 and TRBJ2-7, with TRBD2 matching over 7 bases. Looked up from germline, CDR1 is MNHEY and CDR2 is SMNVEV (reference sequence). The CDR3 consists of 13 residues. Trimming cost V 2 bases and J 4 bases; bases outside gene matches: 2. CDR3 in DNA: TGTGCCAGCAGTTTAGGGGGGGGGTACGAGCAGTACTTC. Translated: CASSLGGGYEQYF.

CDR3 sequence reads: CASSQVLGQIGYTF. CDR3 DNA sequence: TGTGCCAGCAGCCAAGTTCTTGGGCAGATTGGCTACACCTTC. This chain connects TRBV14 to TRBJ1-2; no firm D call. Germline loops: CDR1 SGHDN, CDR2 FVKESK. This CDR3 is built from 14 residues. Trimming removed 1 base from V and 7 bases from J, with 13 bases in between.

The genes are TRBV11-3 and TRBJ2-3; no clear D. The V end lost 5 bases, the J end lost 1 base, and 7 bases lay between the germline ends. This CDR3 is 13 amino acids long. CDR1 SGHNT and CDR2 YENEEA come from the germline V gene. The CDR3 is CASSEMGTDTQYF. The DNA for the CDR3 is TGTGCCAGCAGCGAGATGGGCACAGATACGCAGTATTTT.

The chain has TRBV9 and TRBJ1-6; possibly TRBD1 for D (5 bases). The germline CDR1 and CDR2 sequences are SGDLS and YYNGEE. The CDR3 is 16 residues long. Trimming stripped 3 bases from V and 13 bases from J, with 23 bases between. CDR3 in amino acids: CASSAGGVSSSFPLHF. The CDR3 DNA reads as TGTGCCAGCAGCGCCGGGGGTGTCTCCTCTTCGTTTCCCCTCCACTTT.

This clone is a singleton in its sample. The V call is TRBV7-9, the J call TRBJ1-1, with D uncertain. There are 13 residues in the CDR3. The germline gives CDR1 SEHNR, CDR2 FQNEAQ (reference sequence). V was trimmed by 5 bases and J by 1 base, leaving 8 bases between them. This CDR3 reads CASSPPGNTEAFF. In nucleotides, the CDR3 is TGTGCCAGCAGCCCCCCAGGGAACACTGAAGCTTTCTTT.

The DNA for the CDR3 is TGTGCCACCAGCAGAGATTTGGGGAGTGTGGGCGGCTACACCTTC. It encodes CATSRDLGSVGGYTF. This chain joins TRBV15 and TRBJ1-2; no clear D. CDR3 length: 15 amino acids. Trimming took off 0 bases at V and 8 bases at J, with 16 bases between the two ends. Per the germline V gene, CDR1 is LNHNV and CDR2 is YYDKDF (reference sequence).

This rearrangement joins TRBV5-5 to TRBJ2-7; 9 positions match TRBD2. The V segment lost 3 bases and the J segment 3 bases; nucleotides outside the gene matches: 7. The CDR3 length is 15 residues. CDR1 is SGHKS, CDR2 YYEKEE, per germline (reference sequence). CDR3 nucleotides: TGTGCCAGCAGCTCCCGGACTAGCGCACTCTACGAGCAGTACTTC. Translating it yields CASSSRTSALYEQYF.

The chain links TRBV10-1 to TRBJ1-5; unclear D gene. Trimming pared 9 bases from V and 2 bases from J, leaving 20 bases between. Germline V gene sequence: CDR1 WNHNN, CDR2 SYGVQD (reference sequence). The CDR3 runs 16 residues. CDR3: CARTPRRVQGNQPQHF. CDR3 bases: TGCGCCAGAACTCCGAGGAGGGTGCAGGGCAATCAGCCCCAGCATTTT.

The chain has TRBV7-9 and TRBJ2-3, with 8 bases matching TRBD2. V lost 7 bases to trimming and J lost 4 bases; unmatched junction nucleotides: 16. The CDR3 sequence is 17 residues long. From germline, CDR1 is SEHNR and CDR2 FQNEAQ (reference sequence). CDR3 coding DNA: TGTGCCAGCACCGGGTCCTCTAGCGGGCTAGGGGCAGATACGCAGTATTTT. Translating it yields CASTGSSSGLGADTQYF.

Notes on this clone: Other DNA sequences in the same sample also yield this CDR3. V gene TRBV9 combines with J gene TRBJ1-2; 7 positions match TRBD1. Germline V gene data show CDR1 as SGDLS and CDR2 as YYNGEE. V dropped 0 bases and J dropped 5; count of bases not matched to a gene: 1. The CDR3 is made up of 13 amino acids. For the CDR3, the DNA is TGTGCCAGCAGCGTAGGACAGGGTTATGGCTACACCTTC. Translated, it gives CASSVGQGYGYTF.

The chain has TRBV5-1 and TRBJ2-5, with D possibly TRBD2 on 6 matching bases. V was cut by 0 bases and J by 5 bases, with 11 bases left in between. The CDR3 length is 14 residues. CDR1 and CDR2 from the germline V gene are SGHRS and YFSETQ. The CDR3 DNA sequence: TGCGCCAGCAGCTTGGGTCCGGGGAGGGAGACCCAGTACTTC. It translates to CASSLGPGRETQYF.

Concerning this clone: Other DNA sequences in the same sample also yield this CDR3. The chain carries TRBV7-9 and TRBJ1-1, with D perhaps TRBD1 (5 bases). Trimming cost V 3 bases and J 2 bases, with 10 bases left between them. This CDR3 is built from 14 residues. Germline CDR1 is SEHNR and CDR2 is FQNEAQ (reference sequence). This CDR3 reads CASSLWQGNTEAFF. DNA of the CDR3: TGTGCCAGCAGCTTGTGGCAGGGCAACACTGAAGCTTTCTTT.

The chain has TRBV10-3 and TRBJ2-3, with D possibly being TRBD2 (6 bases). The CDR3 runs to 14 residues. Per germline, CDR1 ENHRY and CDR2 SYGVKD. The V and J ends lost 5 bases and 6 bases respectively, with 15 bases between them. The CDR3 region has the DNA TGTGCCATCAGTTCGGGACTTCCCCCCGATACGCAGTATTTT. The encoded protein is CAISSGLPPDTQYF.

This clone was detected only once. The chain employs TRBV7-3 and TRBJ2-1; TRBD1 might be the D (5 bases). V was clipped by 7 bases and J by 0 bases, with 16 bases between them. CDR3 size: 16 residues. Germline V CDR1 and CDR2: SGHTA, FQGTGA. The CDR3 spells CASKMWGLSSYNEQFF. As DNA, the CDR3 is TGTGCCAGCAAGATGTGGGGCCTGAGCTCCTACAATGAGCAGTTCTTC.

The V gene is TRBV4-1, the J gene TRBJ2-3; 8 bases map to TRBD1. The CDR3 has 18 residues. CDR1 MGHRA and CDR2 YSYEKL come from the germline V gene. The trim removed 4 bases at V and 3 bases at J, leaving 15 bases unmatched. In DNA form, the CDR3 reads TGCGCCAGCAGCCCCTGGCCCGCGGACAGGGTGGAGACAGATACGCAGTATTTT. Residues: CASSPWPADRVETDTQYF.

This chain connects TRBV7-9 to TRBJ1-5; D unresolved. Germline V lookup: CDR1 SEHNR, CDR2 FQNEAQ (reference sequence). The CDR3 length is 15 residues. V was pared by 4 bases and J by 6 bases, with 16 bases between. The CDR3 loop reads CASSSPGTGVQPQHF. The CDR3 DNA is TGTGCCAGCAGCTCGCCAGGAACCGGGGTTCAGCCCCAGCATTTT. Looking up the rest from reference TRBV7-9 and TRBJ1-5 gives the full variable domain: DTGVSQNPRHKITKRGQNVTFRCDPISEHNRLYWYRQTLGQGPEFLTYFQNEAQLEKSRLLSDRFSAERPKGSFSTLEIQRTEQGDSAMYLCASSSPGTGVQPQHFGDGTRLSIL.

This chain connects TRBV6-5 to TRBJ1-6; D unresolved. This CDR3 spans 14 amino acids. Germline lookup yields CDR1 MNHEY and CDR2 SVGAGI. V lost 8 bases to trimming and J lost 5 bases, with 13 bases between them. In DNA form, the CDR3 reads TGTGCCAGCGGGAGGACTCTCAATAATTCACCCCTCCACTTT. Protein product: CASGRTLNNSPLHF.

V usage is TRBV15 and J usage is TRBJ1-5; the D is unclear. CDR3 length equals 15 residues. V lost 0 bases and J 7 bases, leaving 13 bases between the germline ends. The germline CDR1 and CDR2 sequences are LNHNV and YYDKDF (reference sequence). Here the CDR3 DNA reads TGTGCCACCAGCAGAGACGCCATGAGCTGGCAGCCCCAGCATTTT. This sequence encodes CATSRDAMSWQPQHF.

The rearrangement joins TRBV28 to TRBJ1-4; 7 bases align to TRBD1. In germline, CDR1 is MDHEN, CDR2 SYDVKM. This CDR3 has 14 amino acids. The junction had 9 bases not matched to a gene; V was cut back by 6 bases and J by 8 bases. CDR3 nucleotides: TGTGCCAGCAGAGCTACAGGGGCTGGGGAAAAACTGTTTTTT. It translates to CASRATGAGEKLFF. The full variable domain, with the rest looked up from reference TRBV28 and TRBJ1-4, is DVKVTQSSRYLVKRTGEKVFLECVQDMDHENMFWYRQDPGLGLRLIYFSYDVKMKEKGDIPEGYSVSREKKERFSLILESASTNQTSMYLCASRATGAGEKLFFGSGTQLSVL.